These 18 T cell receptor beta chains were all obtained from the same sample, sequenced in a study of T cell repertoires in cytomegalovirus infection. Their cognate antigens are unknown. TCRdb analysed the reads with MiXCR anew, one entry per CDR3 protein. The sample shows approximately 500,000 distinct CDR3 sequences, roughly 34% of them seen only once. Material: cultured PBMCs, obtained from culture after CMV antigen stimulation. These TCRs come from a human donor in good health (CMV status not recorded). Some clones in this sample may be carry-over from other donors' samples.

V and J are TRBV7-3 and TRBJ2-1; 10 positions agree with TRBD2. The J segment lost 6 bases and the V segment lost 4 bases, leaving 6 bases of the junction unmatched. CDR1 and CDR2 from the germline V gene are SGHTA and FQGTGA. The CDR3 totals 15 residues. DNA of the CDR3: TGTGCCAGCAGCTCTCTAGCGGGAGCGGTCAATGAGCAGTTCTTC. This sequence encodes CASSSLAGAVNEQFF.

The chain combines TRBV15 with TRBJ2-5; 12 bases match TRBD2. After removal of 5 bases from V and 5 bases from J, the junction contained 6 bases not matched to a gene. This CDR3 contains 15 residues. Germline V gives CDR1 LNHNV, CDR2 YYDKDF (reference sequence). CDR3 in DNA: TGTGCCACCAGCTCTCTAGCGGGAGGGCCGGAGACCCAGTACTTC. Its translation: CATSSLAGGPETQYF. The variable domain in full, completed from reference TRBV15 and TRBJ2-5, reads DAMVIQNPRYQVTQFGKPVTLSCSQTLNHNVMYWYQQKSSQAPKLLFHYYDKDFNNEADTPDNFQSRRPNTSFCFLDIRSPGLGDTAMYLCATSSLAGGPETQYFGPGTRLLVL.

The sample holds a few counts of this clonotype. In nucleotides, the CDR3 is TGCGCCAGCAGCCAAGAATCAGGCACCGGGGAGCTGTTTTTT. It translates to CASSQESGTGELFF. The chain carries TRBV4-3 and TRBJ2-2; D is uncertain. Germline loops: CDR1 LGHNA, CDR2 YSLEER. With 0 bases removed from V and 4 bases from J, the gap between germline ends came to 6 bases. There are 14 residues in the CDR3.

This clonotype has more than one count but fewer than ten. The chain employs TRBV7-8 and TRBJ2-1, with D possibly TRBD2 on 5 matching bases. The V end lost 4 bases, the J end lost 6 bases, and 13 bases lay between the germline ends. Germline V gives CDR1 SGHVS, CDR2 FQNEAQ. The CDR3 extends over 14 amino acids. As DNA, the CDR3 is TGTGCCAGCAGCTCCTCGAGCGGAACCAATGAGCAGTTCTTC. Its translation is CASSSSSGTNEQFF.

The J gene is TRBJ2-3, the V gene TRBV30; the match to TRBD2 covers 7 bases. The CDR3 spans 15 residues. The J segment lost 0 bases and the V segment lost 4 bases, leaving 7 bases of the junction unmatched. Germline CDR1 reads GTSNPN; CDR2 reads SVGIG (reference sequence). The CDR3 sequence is CAWTLGTTSTDTQYF. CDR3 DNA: TGTGCCTGGACCCTAGGGACTACAAGCACAGATACGCAGTATTTT.

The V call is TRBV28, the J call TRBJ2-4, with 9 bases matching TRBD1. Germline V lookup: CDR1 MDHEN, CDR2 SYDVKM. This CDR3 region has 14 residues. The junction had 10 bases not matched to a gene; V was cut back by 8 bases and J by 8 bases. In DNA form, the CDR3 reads TGTGCCAGCGCAACTGGGACAGGGCGCGACATTCAGTACTTC. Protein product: CASATGTGRDIQYF.

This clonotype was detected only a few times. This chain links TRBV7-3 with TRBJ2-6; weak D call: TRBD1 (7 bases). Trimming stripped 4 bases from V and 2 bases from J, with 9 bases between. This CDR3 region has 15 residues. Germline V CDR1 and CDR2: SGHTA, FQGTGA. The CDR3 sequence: CASSSGGPGANVLTF. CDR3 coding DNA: TGTGCCAGCAGCTCAGGGGGGCCTGGGGCCAACGTCCTGACTTTC. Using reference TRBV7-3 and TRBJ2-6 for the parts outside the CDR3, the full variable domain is GAGVSQTPSNKVTEKGKYVELRCDPISGHTALYWYRQSLGQGPEFLIYFQGTGAADDSGLPNDRFFAVRPEGSVSTLKIQRTERGDSAVYLCASSSGGPGANVLTFGAGSRLTVL.

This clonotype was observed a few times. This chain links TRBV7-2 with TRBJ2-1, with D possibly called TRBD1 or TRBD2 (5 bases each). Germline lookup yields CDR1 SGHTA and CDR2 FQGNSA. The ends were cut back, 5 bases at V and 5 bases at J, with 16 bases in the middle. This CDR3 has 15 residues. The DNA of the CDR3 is TGTGCCAGCAGCCAAGGGACGGATAGGAACAATGAGCAGTTCTTC. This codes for CASSQGTDRNNEQFF.

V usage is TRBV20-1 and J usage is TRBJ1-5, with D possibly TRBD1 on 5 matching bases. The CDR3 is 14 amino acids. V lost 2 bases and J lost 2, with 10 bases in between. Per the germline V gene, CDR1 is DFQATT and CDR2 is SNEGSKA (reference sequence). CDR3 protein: CSARQRGGNQPQHF. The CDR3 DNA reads TGCAGTGCTAGACAAAGAGGGGGCAATCAGCCCCAGCATTTT.

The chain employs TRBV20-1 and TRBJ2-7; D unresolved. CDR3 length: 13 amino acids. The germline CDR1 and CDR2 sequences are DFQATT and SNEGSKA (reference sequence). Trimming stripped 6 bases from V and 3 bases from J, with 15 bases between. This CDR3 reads CSAADISYYEQYF. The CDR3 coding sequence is TGCAGTGCCGCCGACATCAGTTACTACGAGCAGTACTTC.

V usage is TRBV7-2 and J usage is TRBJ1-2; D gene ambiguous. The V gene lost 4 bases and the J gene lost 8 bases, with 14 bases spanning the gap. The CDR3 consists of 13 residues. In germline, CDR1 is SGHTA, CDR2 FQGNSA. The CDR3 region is CASSSGSHSGYTF. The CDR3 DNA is TGTGCCAGCAGCTCCGGGTCCCACTCGGGCTACACCTTC. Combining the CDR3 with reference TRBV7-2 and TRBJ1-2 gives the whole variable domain GAGVSQSPSNKVTEKGKDVELRCDPISGHTALYWYRQSLGQGLEFLIYFQGNSAPDKSGLPSDRFSAERTGGSVSTLTIQRTQQEDSAVYLCASSSGSHSGYTFGSGTRLTVV.

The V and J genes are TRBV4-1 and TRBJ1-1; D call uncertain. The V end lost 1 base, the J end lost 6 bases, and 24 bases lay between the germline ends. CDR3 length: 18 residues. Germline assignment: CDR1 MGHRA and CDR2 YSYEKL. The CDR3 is CASSQVAGPRKVGSEAFF. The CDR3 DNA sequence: TGCGCCAGCAGCCAAGTGGCGGGTCCCAGGAAGGTCGGCTCTGAAGCTTTCTTT.

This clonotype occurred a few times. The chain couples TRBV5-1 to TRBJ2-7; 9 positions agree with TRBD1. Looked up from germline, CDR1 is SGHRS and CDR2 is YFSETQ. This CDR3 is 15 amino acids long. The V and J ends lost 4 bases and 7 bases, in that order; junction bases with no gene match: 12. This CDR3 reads CASSPRRDRAGEQYF. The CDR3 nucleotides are TGCGCCAGCAGCCCCCGCCGGGACAGGGCGGGGGAGCAGTACTTC.

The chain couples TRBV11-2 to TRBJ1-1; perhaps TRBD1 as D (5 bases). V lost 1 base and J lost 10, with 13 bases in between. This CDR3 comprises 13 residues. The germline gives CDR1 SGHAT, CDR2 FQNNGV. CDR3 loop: CASSLVHRQGAFF. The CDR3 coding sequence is TGTGCCAGCAGCTTAGTTCATCGGCAGGGAGCTTTCTTT.

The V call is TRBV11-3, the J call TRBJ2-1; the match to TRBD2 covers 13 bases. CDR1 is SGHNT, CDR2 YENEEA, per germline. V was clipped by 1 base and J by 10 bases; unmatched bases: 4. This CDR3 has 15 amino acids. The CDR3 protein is CASSLGTSGSWEQFF. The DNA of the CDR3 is TGTGCCAGCAGCTTAGGGACTAGCGGGAGTTGGGAGCAGTTCTTC.

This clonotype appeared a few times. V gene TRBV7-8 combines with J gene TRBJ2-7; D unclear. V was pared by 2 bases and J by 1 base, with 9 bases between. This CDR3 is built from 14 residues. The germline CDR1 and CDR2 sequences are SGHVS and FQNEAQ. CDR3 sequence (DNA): TGTGCCAGCAGCTTAACACAAAATTCCTACGAGCAGTACTTC. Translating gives CASSLTQNSYEQYF.

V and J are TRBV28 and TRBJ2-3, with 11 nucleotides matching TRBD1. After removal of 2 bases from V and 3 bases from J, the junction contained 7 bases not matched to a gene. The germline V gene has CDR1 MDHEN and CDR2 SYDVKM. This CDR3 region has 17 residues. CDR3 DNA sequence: TGTGCCAGCAGTTTAGCGGGACAGGGGGACTCAACAGATACGCAGTATTTT. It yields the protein CASSLAGQGDSTDTQYF.

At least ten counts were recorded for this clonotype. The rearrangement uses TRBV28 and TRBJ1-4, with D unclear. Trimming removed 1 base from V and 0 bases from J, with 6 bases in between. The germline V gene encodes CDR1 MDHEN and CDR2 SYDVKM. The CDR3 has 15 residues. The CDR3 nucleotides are TGTGCCAGCAGTTTATCGCCTGCAACTAATGAAAAACTGTTTTTT. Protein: CASSLSPATNEKLFF.